The present T cell receptor (beta chain) was sequenced within a study of cytomegalovirus exposure and HLA in healthy donors. Whole-study results and caveats: Later work found most CMV-associated TCR beta chains apparently HLA-restricted.

As for this clone: Its matching antigen is unknown.

The PCR had 60 Vbeta and 13 Jbeta primers. TCRdb's table, derived via immunoSEQ multiplex PCR, lists solely in-frame clones and lacks some. This sample's table reports about 74,000 clones. CDR3 size: 11 residues. Germline lookup yields CDR1 SQVTM and CDR2 ANQGSEA. This receptor was identified in a female donor in good health and CMV-seropositive. The chain carries TRBV29-1 and TRBJ2-2, with D hard to call. The sample consisted of PBMCs. The chain's CDR3 is CTMRYTGELFF. The CDR3 bases are TGCACCATGAGGTACACCGGGGAGCTGTTTTTT.